Each of the 25 T cell receptor beta chains below was sequenced from the same sample in a study of OX40 agonist ivuxolimab in advanced cancers. Profiled with immunoSEQ multiplex PCR; TCRdb holds only in-frame clones, not every one. The profile shows about 66,000 clones, about 88% of them singletons. Sequenced here: CD4+ or CD8+ T cells sorted from blood, sampled in a trial of the OX40 agonist ivuxolimab. These receptors came from an adult with an advanced solid tumor such as melanoma, head and neck, liver or kidney cancer.

This chain joins TRBV23-1 and TRBJ1-1; 12 nucleotides agree with TRBD1. TRBV23-1 is an ORF; its function is uncertain. This CDR3 has 17 amino acids. V lost 4 bases, J lost 2 bases, and 8 bases stayed unmatched. The DNA of the CDR3 is TGCGCCAGCAGTCTACTCCCGGGGACAGGGGGCAACACTGAAGCTTTCTTT. This encodes CASSLLPGTGGNTEAFF.

The chain combines TRBV27 with TRBJ2-6; no clear D gene. CDR1 is MNHEY and CDR2 is SMNVEV in the germline V gene (reference sequence). The CDR3 loop spans 16 amino acids. V was pared by 7 bases and J by 3 bases, with 16 bases between. The CDR3 bases are TGTGCCAGCAAAACCCCCGCGACAAGTGGGGCCAACGTCCTGACTTTC. It is translated as CASKTPATSGANVLTF.

This chain links TRBV6-5 with TRBJ2-3; D may be TRBD1 (5 bases). The CDR3 runs 15 residues. Per the germline V gene, CDR1 is MNHEY and CDR2 is SVGAGI. V was shortened by 6 bases and J by 2 bases, with 15 bases between the two germline ends. The CDR3 region is CASRLLTDLTDTQYF. CDR3 DNA sequence: TGTGCCAGCAGACTTCTGACAGACCTCACAGATACGCAGTATTTT.

This sequence joins TRBV5-4 and TRBJ1-2; D is unclear. The CDR3 runs to 14 residues. Germline values: CDR1 SGHNT, CDR2 YYREEE (reference sequence). The ends were cut back, 0 bases at V and 0 bases at J, with 6 bases in the middle. CDR3 sequence: CASSLGRPNYGYTF. The CDR3 nucleotides read TGTGCCAGCAGCTTGGGCCGTCCTAACTATGGCTACACCTTC.

The count of this clone is one. The rearrangement links TRBV7-6 to TRBJ2-1; TRBD2 matches 11 bases. Unmatched junction bases numbered 9, after V lost 1 base and J lost 4 bases. The germline V gene encodes CDR1 SGHVS and CDR2 FNYEAQ. This CDR3 comprises 18 residues. The CDR3 DNA follows: TGTGCCAGCAGCTTAGTTGGTAGGGGGACTAGCGGATACAATGAGCAGTTCTTC. This codes for CASSLVGRGTSGYNEQFF.

This sequence joins TRBV19 and TRBJ2-1; a weak D match, TRBD1 (6 bases). CDR3 length equals 15 residues. Germline V gives CDR1 LNHDA, CDR2 SQIVND (reference sequence). The V and J ends lost 6 bases and 0 bases respectively, with 12 bases between them. CDR3 bases: TGTGCCAGTAGCACGGGACAAAACTCCTACAATGAGCAGTTCTTC. This sequence encodes CASSTGQNSYNEQFF.

In its sample, this clone was seen once. The chain is built from TRBV28 and TRBJ1-5; no reliable D call. This CDR3 comprises 12 residues. Germline assignment: CDR1 MDHEN and CDR2 SYDVKM. Trimming shortened V by 3 bases and J by 5 bases, and 5 bases separated the two germline ends. The CDR3 DNA reads TGTGCCAGCAGTTTCAGCTATCAGCCCCAGCATTTT. Protein: CASSFSYQPQHF.

CDR3 sequence: CASSWGYNQPQHF. In nucleotides, the CDR3 is TGCGCCAGCAGCTGGGGATATAATCAGCCCCAGCATTTT. The chain combines TRBV5-1 with TRBJ1-5, with D uncertain. V was pared by 3 bases and J by 4 bases, with 8 bases between. The CDR3 covers 13 residues. CDR1 is SGHRS and CDR2 is YFSETQ in the germline V gene.

This rearrangement joins TRBV5-1 to TRBJ2-5; D possibly corresponds to TRBD1 (6 bases). The germline V and J ends were trimmed by 4 bases and 1 base, with 11 bases remaining between them. Germline V gene data show CDR1 as SGHRS and CDR2 as YFSETQ. The CDR3 is 14 residues long. CDR3 loop: CASSLGQIQETQYF. The CDR3 DNA is TGCGCCAGCAGCCTTGGACAGATCCAAGAGACCCAGTACTTC.

The V and J genes are TRBV30 and TRBJ2-3; the D gene is possibly TRBD2 (6 bases). V gave up 4 bases and J gave up 2 bases, with 10 bases separating them. This CDR3 comprises 13 residues. CDR1 is GTSNPN, CDR2 SVGIG, per germline (reference sequence). CDR3 coding DNA: TGTGCCTGGAAGGGCGGGATCACAGATACGCAGTATTTT. Amino acids: CAWKGGITDTQYF.

The chain combines TRBV30 with TRBJ2-6, with 10 bases that match TRBD1. Per germline, CDR1 GTSNPN and CDR2 SVGIG (reference sequence). After removal of 7 bases from V and 1 base from J, the junction contained 7 bases not matched to a gene. The CDR3 consists of 16 residues. This CDR3 is CASTRGQGSGANVLTF. The CDR3 DNA reads TGTGCCTCGACCAGGGGACAGGGGTCTGGGGCCAACGTCCTGACTTTC.

The gene calls are TRBV28 and TRBJ2-2; TRBD1 or TRBD2 may be the D gene (6 bases each). The germline V gene encodes CDR1 MDHEN and CDR2 SYDVKM. V gave up 6 bases and J gave up 6 bases, with 14 bases separating them. The CDR3 runs 14 residues. For the CDR3, the DNA is TGTGCCAGCAGCCCCGACAGGAGGGCCGGGGAGCTGTTTTTT. Encoded protein: CASSPDRRAGELFF.

This chain joins TRBV5-4 and TRBJ2-7, with D possibly being TRBD2 (6 bases). Per germline, CDR1 SGHNT and CDR2 YYREEE (reference sequence). Trimming cost V 5 bases and J 7 bases, with 16 bases left between them. This CDR3 is built from 13 residues. The CDR3 nucleotides are TGTGCCAGCAGTCTATACGGACTAAGGGAGCAGTACTTC. Amino acid sequence: CASSLYGLREQYF. The full variable domain, its missing parts supplied by reference TRBV5-4 and TRBJ2-7, is ETGVTQSPTHLIKTRGQQVTLRCSSQSGHNTVSWYQQALGQGPQFIFQYYREEENGRGNFPPRFSGLQFPNYSSELNVNALELDDSALYLCASSLYGLREQYFGPGTRLTVT.

The rearrangement links TRBV28 to TRBJ2-7; 12 bases are a match to TRBD1. The ends lost 10 bases at V and 6 bases at J; junction bases unmatched: 7. Germline V lookup: CDR1 MDHEN, CDR2 SYDVKM. There are 13 residues in the CDR3. CDR3 amino acids: CATSGQGALEQYF. In nucleotides, the CDR3 is TGTGCCACCTCGGGACAGGGGGCCCTCGAGCAGTACTTC.

The V and J genes are TRBV2 and TRBJ2-2; TRBD1 aligns across 8 bases. CDR3 size: 14 residues. V gave up 6 bases and J gave up 6 bases; unmatched junction bases: 6. Germline lookup yields CDR1 SNHLY and CDR2 FYNNEI. CDR3 protein: CASRPGTGAGELFF. CDR3 bases: TGTGCCAGCAGACCAGGGACAGGCGCCGGGGAGCTGTTTTTT. Full variable domain (outside the CDR3, taken from reference TRBV2 and TRBJ2-2): EPEVTQTPSHQVTQMGQEVILRCVPISNHLYFYWYRQILGQKVEFLVSFYNNEISEKSEIFDDQFSVERPDGSNFTLKIRSTKLEDSAMYFCASRPGTGAGELFFGEGSRLTVL.

The chain combines TRBV10-3 with TRBJ2-1, with TRBD1 identical over 7 bases. The CDR3 sequence is 14 residues long. Trimming at V came to 10 bases and at J to 8 bases, leaving 14 bases not matched to a gene. Germline assignment: CDR1 ENHRY and CDR2 SYGVKD. DNA of the CDR3: TGTGCCACCGAAGGCAGGGGGAGAGGCGATGAGCAGTTCTTC. Amino acids: CATEGRGRGDEQFF.

The chain is built from TRBV2 and TRBJ2-1; TRBD2 agrees at 14 bases. The CDR3 covers 16 residues. CDR1 SNHLY and CDR2 FYNNEI come from the germline V gene. V trimming: 6 bases; J trimming: 6 bases; junction bases outside the gene matches: 7. CDR3 protein: CASRKAGTSGGNEQFF. The CDR3 DNA sequence: TGTGCCAGCAGGAAGGCCGGGACTAGCGGGGGCAATGAGCAGTTCTTC.

The chain uses TRBV29-1 and TRBJ1-2, with 7 bases identical to TRBD1. Germline V gives CDR1 SQVTM, CDR2 ANQGSEA. Trimming at V came to 4 bases and at J to 5 bases, leaving 7 bases not matched to a gene. The CDR3 runs to 13 residues. The CDR3 sequence: CSVGEAGGYGYTF. Written as DNA, the CDR3 is TGCAGCGTTGGAGAGGCAGGGGGATATGGCTACACCTTC.

The chain links TRBV10-2 to TRBJ2-1, with D possibly TRBD2 on 5 matching bases. Trimming shortened V by 8 bases and J by 1 base, and 12 bases separated the two germline ends. Per the germline V gene, CDR1 is WSHSY and CDR2 is SAAADI. The CDR3 contains 14 residues. The DNA for the CDR3 is TGCGCCAGCCTGAGGGCCCTTTCCTACAATGAGCAGTTCTTC. This translates into CASLRALSYNEQFF.

The rearrangement uses TRBV9 and TRBJ1-5, with D possibly matching TRBD1 (6 bases). The V gene lost 0 bases and the J gene lost 1 base, with 8 bases spanning the gap. Germline CDR1 SGDLS, CDR2 YYNGEE. The CDR3 has 15 amino acids. CDR3 bases: TGTGCCAGCAGCGTAGAGGGGGAGAGCAATCAGCCCCAGCATTTT. Protein sequence: CASSVEGESNQPQHF.

V usage is TRBV6-1 and J usage is TRBJ2-1, with D hard to call. CDR3 length: 13 amino acids. With 1 base removed from V and 11 bases from J, the gap between germline ends came to 12 bases. Per the germline V gene, CDR1 is MNHNS and CDR2 is SASEGT. The DNA for the CDR3 is TGTGCCAGCAGTGAAGTCATTAGGGTGCAGCAGTTCTTC. Translated, it gives CASSEVIRVQQFF.

This sequence joins TRBV7-9 and TRBJ1-2; 9 nucleotides agree with TRBD1. The CDR3 contains 14 residues. Germline V lookup: CDR1 SEHNR, CDR2 FQNEAQ (reference sequence). With V trimmed by 5 bases and J by 4 bases, 5 bases remained unmatched. In DNA, the CDR3 is TGTGCCAGCAGCAAGACAGGGGGAGGCTATGGCTACACCTTC. Translation: CASSKTGGGYGYTF.

The chain has TRBV25-1 and TRBJ2-7; tentatively, D is TRBD1 or TRBD2 (5 bases each). CDR3 length: 18 amino acids. The germline V gene encodes CDR1 MGHDK and CDR2 SYGVNS. The V gene lost 0 bases and the J gene lost 2 bases, with 20 bases spanning the gap. CDR3 nucleotide sequence: TGTGCCAGCAGTGAATATTCGCGGACCCCAGGGAGCGCCTACGAGCAGTACTTC. This codes for CASSEYSRTPGSAYEQYF.

This clone was seen only once. The chain carries TRBV27 and TRBJ1-1; 7 nucleotides line up with TRBD1. The CDR3 spans 16 residues. CDR1 MNHEY and CDR2 SMNVEV come from the germline V gene (reference sequence). V gave up 2 bases and J gave up 3 bases; unmatched junction bases: 9. The CDR3 loop reads CASSLGQGELDTEAFF. CDR3 DNA: TGTGCCAGCAGTTTAGGGCAGGGGGAGTTGGACACTGAAGCTTTCTTT.

The genes are TRBV10-3 and TRBJ2-1; 8 positions match TRBD2. V trimming: 8 bases; J trimming: 7 bases; junction bases outside the gene matches: 7. The CDR3 totals 13 residues. Germline-derived CDR1 and CDR2 are ENHRY and SYGVKD. The CDR3 DNA is TGTGCCATCGATAGCGGGATTAAAAATGAGCAGTTCTTC. Amino acid sequence: CAIDSGIKNEQFF.